The 19 T cell receptor beta chains presented below share a single source sample, sequenced in a study of cytomegalovirus exposure and HLA in healthy donors. The PCR employed 60 Vbeta primers together with 13 Jbeta primers. Libraries were prepared by immunoSEQ multiplex PCR; TCRdb keeps only in-frame clonotypes and omits some of them. The table lists 120,000 to 150,000 clones, 75% to 85% of them singletons. Sequencing used PBMCs. Source of these receptors: a woman in her 40s in good health and CMV-seropositive.

This rearrangement joins TRBV7-3 to TRBJ2-1, with D maybe TRBD2 (6 bases). CDR1 is SGHTA and CDR2 is FQGTGA in the germline V gene. The V gene lost 5 bases and the J gene lost 5 bases, with 22 bases spanning the gap. The CDR3 totals 17 residues. CDR3 residues: CASSLLGGAGWDNEQFF. In DNA, the CDR3 is TGTGCCAGCAGCCTGCTCGGGGGAGCGGGTTGGGACAATGAGCAGTTCTTC.

This clone was seen a single time. The chain is built from TRBV28 and TRBJ1-6; 7 nucleotides agree with TRBD1. Germline assignment: CDR1 MDHEN and CDR2 SYDVKM. The CDR3 loop spans 16 amino acids. V lost 6 bases, J lost 7 bases, and 12 bases stayed unmatched. The CDR3 DNA reads TGTGCCAGCAGCTCCAACAGGGGCTACAGGAATTCACCCCTCCACTTT. Translation gives CASSSNRGYRNSPLHF.

The CDR3 DNA reads TGTGCCAGCAGCTTTGGGAGGGGAAGGACTTACGAGCAGTACTTC. Its protein is CASSFGRGRTYEQYF. The chain combines TRBV11-3 with TRBJ2-7; 7 nucleotides match TRBD2. Germline CDR1 reads SGHNT; CDR2 reads YENEEA. V dropped 3 bases and J dropped 4; count of bases not matched to a gene: 9. This CDR3 has 15 residues.

J is TRBJ1-2 and V is TRBV5-1; possibly TRBD1 for D (6 bases). The V and J ends lost 0 bases and 3 bases respectively, with 6 bases between them. The germline gives CDR1 SGHRS, CDR2 YFSETQ. The CDR3 covers 13 residues. CDR3 nucleotides: TGCGCCAGCAGCTTGGCAGGGGACTATGGCTACACCTTC. As protein: CASSLAGDYGYTF.

Here the CDR3 reads CASSKGLGGELFF. The CDR3, as DNA: TGTGCCAGCAGCAAAGGACTAGGCGGGGAGCTGTTTTTT. The V and J genes are TRBV5-4 and TRBJ2-2; 7 bases line up with TRBD2. Germline values: CDR1 SGHNT, CDR2 YYREEE (reference sequence). The CDR3 spans 13 residues. Trimming cost V 4 bases and J 7 bases; bases outside gene matches: 4.

V and J are TRBV29-1 and TRBJ2-1, with no clear D. V was pared by 4 bases and J by 9 bases, with 4 bases between. The V gene's germline CDR1 is SQVTM and CDR2 ANQGSEA. The CDR3 runs 9 residues. The CDR3 here is CSVVGEQFF. DNA of the CDR3: TGCAGCGTTGTCGGTGAGCAGTTCTTC.

This chain links TRBV6-1 with TRBJ2-5, with D perhaps TRBD1 (5 bases). This CDR3 has 17 amino acids. V lost 3 bases to trimming and J lost 7 bases, with 24 bases between them. CDR1 is MNHNS and CDR2 is SASEGT in the germline V gene. DNA for the CDR3: TGTGCCAGCAGTGACCGTGGGCAGGGAAATGTTTTCAGGACCCAGTACTTC. It yields the protein CASSDRGQGNVFRTQYF.

V gene TRBV2 combines with J gene TRBJ2-1, with D hard to call. The CDR3 has 14 residues. Per the germline V gene, CDR1 is SNHLY and CDR2 is FYNNEI. V lost 7 bases and J 8 bases, leaving 18 bases between the germline ends. This CDR3 is CASTSLTSRDEQFF. The CDR3 DNA is TGTGCCAGCACCTCCCTCACCAGCCGGGATGAGCAGTTCTTC.

This clone was detected once. The chain has TRBV6-5 and TRBJ2-5; 7 bases are a match to TRBD1. CDR1 is MNHEY and CDR2 is SVGAGI in the germline V gene. V lost 2 bases and J lost 4; bases outside the gene matches: 10. The CDR3 has 16 amino acids. The CDR3 sequence: CASSYMSGQSGETQYF. The DNA of the CDR3 is TGTGCCAGCAGTTACATGTCGGGACAGTCTGGAGAGACCCAGTACTTC.

The chain couples TRBV5-1 to TRBJ2-5, with 9 bases fitting TRBD1. The V and J ends lost 3 bases and 6 bases, in that order; junction bases with no gene match: 6. Germline CDR1 is SGHRS and CDR2 is YFSETQ. The CDR3 runs to 14 residues. This CDR3 is CASSSGQGGQTQYF. The CDR3 nucleotides read TGCGCCAGCAGCTCGGGACAGGGAGGACAGACCCAGTACTTC.

This clone appeared a few times. The rearrangement uses TRBV4-2 and TRBJ2-3, with 10 bases lining up with TRBD2. The CDR3 sequence is 15 residues long. J was trimmed by 11 bases and V by 0 bases; bases with no gene match: 8. The germline V gene has CDR1 LGHNA and CDR2 YNFKEQ. CDR3 in DNA: TGTGCCAGCAGCCAAGATGCCCTAGCGGGAGTGGTGCAGTATTTT. This gives the protein CASSQDALAGVVQYF.

The genes are TRBV7-9 and TRBJ1-1; 8 bases agree with TRBD1. With 6 bases clipped from V and 5 bases from J, the junction kept 5 bases outside the gene matches. Germline lookup yields CDR1 SEHNR and CDR2 FQNEAQ (reference sequence). The CDR3 is made up of 13 amino acids. Here the CDR3 reads CASRLQGGTEAFF. The DNA for the CDR3 is TGTGCCAGCAGGTTACAGGGGGGAACTGAAGCTTTCTTT.

This chain joins TRBV29-1 and TRBJ2-7; the match to TRBD2 covers 7 bases. Germline CDR1 and CDR2: SQVTM and ANQGSEA. The CDR3 is made up of 14 amino acids. V dropped 3 bases and J dropped 0; count of bases not matched to a gene: 5. This CDR3 is CSVEASGISYEQYF. CDR3 in DNA: TGCAGCGTTGAGGCTAGCGGTATCTCCTACGAGCAGTACTTC.

This chain joins TRBV9 and TRBJ2-1; 8 bases align to TRBD1. V shed 6 bases, J shed 5 bases, and the junction held 7 bases outside the gene matches. Germline CDR1 SGDLS, CDR2 YYNGEE. The CDR3 runs to 14 residues. The DNA for the CDR3 is TGTGCCAGCACCCGGCAGGGGGCGGACAATGAGCAGTTCTTC. Its translation is CASTRQGADNEQFF.

V and J are TRBV19 and TRBJ2-3; 11 positions agree with TRBD2. CDR1 is LNHDA and CDR2 is SQIVND in the germline V gene (reference sequence). The CDR3 is 15 amino acids. Trimming removed 4 bases from V and 4 bases from J; junction bases left unmatched: 4. DNA of the CDR3: TGTGCCAGTAGTAGCCTAGCGGGAGGCCCAGATACGCAGTATTTT. It codes for CASSSLAGGPDTQYF.

The V call is TRBV7-2, the J call TRBJ2-7, with a tentative D call TRBD2 (5 bases). Trimming stripped 2 bases from V and 5 bases from J, with 13 bases between. This CDR3 region has 14 residues. Germline V gene lookup returns CDR1 SGHTA and CDR2 FQGNSA. This CDR3 is CASSLRPSSNEQYF. As DNA, the CDR3 is TGTGCCAGCAGCTTACGCCCTAGCTCTAACGAGCAGTACTTC. Full variable domain (outside the CDR3, taken from reference TRBV7-2 and TRBJ2-7): GAGVSQSPSNKVTEKGKDVELRCDPISGHTALYWYRQSLGQGLEFLIYFQGNSAPDKSGLPSDRFSAERTGGSVSTLTIQRTQQEDSAVYLCASSLRPSSNEQYFGPGTRLTVT.

This chain uses TRBV27 with TRBJ2-5, with D tentatively TRBD1 (5 bases). Germline lookup yields CDR1 MNHEY and CDR2 SMNVEV (reference sequence). The CDR3 sequence is 14 residues long. Trimming left V 5 bases short and J 1 base short, with 11 bases between. CDR3 protein: CASSRGPPQETQYF. DNA for the CDR3: TGTGCCAGCAGTAGGGGCCCCCCCCAAGAGACCCAGTACTTC.

The V call is TRBV19, the J call TRBJ1-5; D may be TRBD1 (5 bases). CDR1 is LNHDA, CDR2 SQIVND, per germline (reference sequence). This CDR3 is built from 13 residues. Trimming took off 8 bases at V and 5 bases at J, with 13 bases between the two ends. In DNA form, the CDR3 reads TGTGCCAGTCAGCCAGGGCGATATCAGCCCCAGCATTTT. It encodes CASQPGRYQPQHF.

This clone turned up a few times. The chain carries TRBV7-2 and TRBJ2-3, with TRBD2 matching over 10 bases. J lost 4 bases, V lost 0 bases, and 4 bases had no gene match. The CDR3 runs 16 residues. Per the germline V gene, CDR1 is SGHTA and CDR2 is FQGNSA. CDR3 in amino acids: CASSLAPSGSADTQYF. DNA for the CDR3: TGTGCCAGCAGCTTAGCGCCTAGCGGGAGCGCAGATACGCAGTATTTT.